These 10 T cell receptor beta chains were sequenced from one sample in a study of shared clonotypes between healthy human individuals. Only in-frame clones appear in the TCRdb table, and some are missing; sequencing was by immunoSEQ multiplex PCR. The sample carries hundreds of thousands of clones, around 77% recorded once. The material sequenced was PBMCs. These receptors were taken from a woman in her thirties or forties in good health. Some clones in this sample may be carry-over from other donors' samples.

The rearrangement uses TRBV5-4 and TRBJ2-1; TRBD1 matches 9 bases. V lost 3 bases, J lost 4 bases, and 11 bases stayed unmatched. Germline V lookup: CDR1 SGHNT, CDR2 YYREEE (reference sequence). CDR3 size: 17 residues. The CDR3 is CASSWGATGGMYNEQFF. The CDR3 coding sequence is TGTGCCAGCAGCTGGGGAGCGACAGGGGGGATGTACAATGAGCAGTTCTTC.

The chain employs TRBV18 and TRBJ2-7, with 10 bases that match TRBD1. The germline CDR1 and CDR2 sequences are KGHSH and LQKENI. This CDR3 has 15 amino acids. The V gene end was trimmed by 3 bases and the J gene end by 1 base; junction bases not matched to a gene: 3. The CDR3 loop reads CASSPGDRGSYEQYF. The CDR3 bases are TGTGCCAGCTCACCCGGGGACAGGGGTTCCTACGAGCAGTACTTC.

The V and J genes are TRBV7-9 and TRBJ2-3; D is tentatively TRBD1 or TRBD2 (5 bases each). The V end was cut by 5 bases, the J end by 4 bases, with 10 bases between. The CDR3 sequence is 13 residues long. The germline CDR1 and CDR2 sequences are SEHNR and FQNEAQ (reference sequence). Here the CDR3 DNA reads TGTGCCAGCAGCCCTAAGGGACCAGATACGCAGTATTTT. Its translation is CASSPKGPDTQYF.

The chain is built from TRBV4-1 and TRBJ2-3; D is possibly TRBD1 or TRBD2 (5 bases each). The V end was cut by 0 bases, the J end by 2 bases, with 12 bases between. The CDR3 extends over 16 amino acids. Germline V gene sequence: CDR1 MGHRA, CDR2 YSYEKL. The chain's CDR3 is CASSQDRDRATDTQYF. CDR3 DNA: TGCGCCAGCAGCCAAGACAGGGACCGGGCCACAGATACGCAGTATTTT.

The genes are TRBV28 and TRBJ2-7; D perhaps matches TRBD1 (5 bases). CDR1 MDHEN and CDR2 SYDVKM come from the germline V gene. The CDR3 consists of 14 residues. V dropped 6 bases and J dropped 1 base, with 13 bases sitting between them. CDR3 region: CASSRDSVSYEQYF. CDR3 nucleotide sequence: TGTGCCAGCAGCCGCGACAGTGTATCCTACGAGCAGTACTTC.

The chain recombines TRBV25-1 with TRBJ1-2; D gene unclear. Trimming removed 6 bases from V and 5 bases from J, with 10 bases in between. This CDR3 is 12 amino acids long. Germline V gives CDR1 MGHDK, CDR2 SYGVNS. CDR3 DNA: TGTGCCAGCAGCTCAGCGTATTATGGCTACACCTTC. Translating gives CASSSAYYGYTF.

This clone was seen a single time. The chain is built from TRBV28 and TRBJ1-1, with D maybe TRBD1 (6 bases). CDR1 is MDHEN and CDR2 is SYDVKM in the germline V gene. The ends were cut back, 3 bases at V and 1 base at J, with 21 bases in the middle. This CDR3 has 18 residues. The CDR3 DNA reads as TGTGCCAGCAGTTTCTTAAGGGGTCAGGGGAAGGCGAACACTGAAGCTTTCTTT. Translating gives CASSFLRGQGKANTEAFF.

The rearrangement uses TRBV28 and TRBJ1-1; maybe TRBD1 (5 bases). Germline V gives CDR1 MDHEN, CDR2 SYDVKM. The CDR3 loop spans 15 amino acids. Trimming shortened V by 3 bases and J by 0 bases, and 11 bases separated the two germline ends. The CDR3 region is CASSFPGAMNTEAFF. CDR3 in DNA: TGTGCCAGCAGTTTCCCCGGGGCCATGAACACTGAAGCTTTCTTT.

The CDR3 nucleotides are TGTGCCAGCAGCTTAAGGTGGACAGGGGCGTCCTACGAGCAGTACTTC. It yields the protein CASSLRWTGASYEQYF. The chain combines TRBV7-3 with TRBJ2-7; 9 bases line up with TRBD1. Germline V lookup: CDR1 SGHTA, CDR2 FQGTGA. Losses at the gene ends were 1 base for V and 1 base for J; bases not matched to a gene: 5. This CDR3 spans 16 amino acids. The whole variable domain, remainder taken from reference TRBV7-3 and TRBJ2-7, is GAGVSQTPSNKVTEKGKYVELRCDPISGHTALYWYRQSLGQGPEFLIYFQGTGAADDSGLPNDRFFAVRPEGSVSTLKIQRTERGDSAVYLCASSLRWTGASYEQYFGPGTRLTVT.

The CDR3 loop is CASSSTGVGTDTQYF. As DNA, the CDR3 is TGTGCCAGCAGCTCGACAGGGGTAGGCACAGATACGCAGTATTTT. V is TRBV7-3 and J is TRBJ2-3; 8 nucleotides line up with TRBD1. Germline V gene data show CDR1 as SGHTA and CDR2 as FQGTGA. The CDR3 consists of 15 residues. J lost 1 base, V lost 4 bases, and 4 bases had no gene match.